The rows below give T cell receptor beta chains drawn from one sample of a study of control samples from healthy donors and cancer patients. TCRdb keeps only in-frame clones here, not all; method: immunoSEQ multiplex PCR. The sample lists fewer than 200,000 clones; approximately 94% were seen once. The specimen sequenced was PBMCs. Receptor source: a man between 60 and 70 years old with colorectal cancer. Each CDR3 is given with its conserved first and last residue. A D gene is named only where the DNA matches it firmly. A row's size may be missing; if present it is once, few, many or a size class.

v_gene	d_gene	j_gene	abundance	CDR3nt	CDR3aa
TRBV29-1	-	TRBJ2-7	-	TGCAGCGTGAGACTAAGCTCCTACGAGCAGTACTTC	CSVRLSSYEQYF
TRBV19	-	TRBJ1-5	-	TGTGCCAGTAGTATACTGGGGGTTCAGCCCCAGCATTTT	CASSILGVQPQHF
TRBV6-1	-	TRBJ1-2	-	TGTGCCAGCAGTGAAGCGCTTCGGGCAGGCCTAGGCTACACCTTC	CASSEALRAGLGYTF
TRBV10-2	TRBD1	TRBJ1-2	-	TGCGCCAGCAGAAAGACAGGGGCCGACGGCTACACCTTC	CASRKTGADGYTF
TRBV7-2	-	TRBJ1-5	-	TGTGCCAGCAGTATTACAGGGAGACGAAATCAGCCCCAGCATTTT	CASSITGRRNQPQHF
TRBV19	-	TRBJ2-3	-	TGTGCCAGTAGACCTCGGGCTAGCACAGATACGCAGTATTTT	CASRPRASTDTQYF
TRBV30	TRBD1	TRBJ1-5	-	TGTGCCTGGAGTCGTGGGACAGGGATGCGTCAGCCCCAGCATTTT	CAWSRGTGMRQPQHF
TRBV30	TRBD1	TRBJ2-7	-	TGTGCCTGGAGTAGACAGGGGGACGAGCAGTACTTC	CAWSRQGDEQYF
TRBV7-9	TRBD2	TRBJ2-1	-	TGTGCCAGCAGCCCACGGGGGGGCGAGATAAATGAGCAGTTCTTC	CASSPRGGEINEQFF
TRBV6-1	TRBD2	TRBJ2-3	once	TGTGCCAGCAGTGAAGGACTAGCGGGGGTTGCAGATACGCAGTATTTT	CASSEGLAGVADTQYF
TRBV19	-	TRBJ1-6	-	TGTGCCAGTAACGATGGACGGAGCTCCTATAATTCACCCCTCCACTTT	CASNDGRSSYNSPLHF
TRBV7-8	-	TRBJ1-2	-	TGTGCCAGCAGCCGTTATACTCAGGGGAGCTATGGCTACACCTTC	CASSRYTQGSYGYTF
TRBV3-1/TRBV3-2	-	TRBJ2-3	-	TGTGCCAGCAGCCTCGAGGCGGATACGCAGTATTTT	CASSLEADTQYF
TRBV7-9	-	TRBJ2-1	-	TGTGCCAGCAGCTTAGATATAGCGGTCAATGAGCAGTTCTTC	CASSLDIAVNEQFF
TRBV29-1	-	TRBJ1-5	-	TGCAGCGTTGGCCAGCCTGGCGGGCCCCAGCATTTT	CSVGQPGGPQHF
TRBV11-2	-	TRBJ2-7	once	TGTGCCAGCAGCTTATTTTGGGGCAGGGCCTACGAGCAGTACTTC	CASSLFWGRAYEQYF
TRBV7-9	TRBD1	TRBJ2-7	-	TGTGCCAGCAGCCCAATTCGGGACAGGGGGCTTACCTACGAGCAGTACTTC	CASSPIRDRGLTYEQYF
TRBV7-9	-	TRBJ1-2	-	TGTGCCAGCAGCTTAGATCTACAGGTGAATCACCATGGCTACACCTTC	CASSLDLQVNHHGYTF
TRBV11-2	TRBD1	TRBJ2-3	-	TGTGCCAGCAGCCTAAACCCGGGACAGGGGGCAGATACGCAGTATTTT	CASSLNPGQGADTQYF
TRBV6-5	TRBD1	TRBJ1-1	-	TGTGCCAGCAGTTACTCGGACAGGGCGAACACTGAAGCTTTCTTT	CASSYSDRANTEAFF
TRBV7-2	-	TRBJ2-2	-	TGTGCCAGCAGCTCAGGGGGACTGGGAGGCGGGGAGCTGTTTTTT	CASSSGGLGGGELFF
TRBV18	TRBD1	TRBJ1-5	-	TGTGCCAGCTCACTGACAGGGGAGGAGCAGCCCCAGCATTTT	CASSLTGEEQPQHF
TRBV2	-	TRBJ2-6	few	TGTGCCAGCAGTGAAGCCCCCCCGGGTGGCACGGGGGCCAACGTCCTGACTTTC	CASSEAPPGGTGANVLTF
TRBV7-2	-	TRBJ2-4	-	TGTGCCAGCAGCTTTCAGGGTCCGATAGCCAAAAACATTCAGTACTTC	CASSFQGPIAKNIQYF
TRBV3-1/TRBV3-2	-	TRBJ1-3	few	TGTGCCAGCAGCGCGGTAAGCTCTGGAAACACCATATATTTT	CASSAVSSGNTIYF
TRBV4-3	-	TRBJ2-3	-	TGCGCCAGCAGCCAAGAAGGGCTAGTCACAGATACGCAGTATTTT	CASSQEGLVTDTQYF
TRBV5-5	-	TRBJ2-7	-	TGTGCCAGCAGCTTTGGCATTACCTACGAGCAGTACTTC	CASSFGITYEQYF
TRBV27	TRBD1	TRBJ2-1	-	TGTGCCAGCAGTTTATCCGGGACAGGGGGCTCATACAATGAGCAGTTCTTC	CASSLSGTGGSYNEQFF
TRBV6-6	TRBD1	TRBJ2-1	-	TGTGCCAGCAGCCAACGGGACAGGGAGTACAATGAGCAGTTCTTC	CASSQRDREYNEQFF
TRBV6-2/TRBV6-3	TRBD2	TRBJ2-7	-	TGTGCCAGCAGTTCTGGGACTAGCGGGGGGTATGCATCCTACGAGCAGTACTTC	CASSSGTSGGYASYEQYF
TRBV7-2	TRBD1	TRBJ2-4	-	TGTGCCAGCAGCAGGACAGGGGGAAACATTCAGTACTTC	CASSRTGGNIQYF